These 9 T cell receptor beta chains originate from one sample sequenced in a study of shared clonotypes between healthy human individuals (dated by TCRdb to about 2020). The method was the immunoSEQ multiplex PCR assay. TCRdb limited this immuneACCESS table to in-frame rearrangements with V and J called. A share of clones is missing; checked studies link under half to unresolved V genes, and the rest is unexplained. In this sample the table shows about 480,000 clones, about four fifths of which occur a single time. 10% to 15% of the sample comes from the top ten. Source material: PBMCs. All receptors come from a woman between 35 and 50 years old in good health. Some clones in this sample may be carry-over from other donors' samples.

The chain couples TRBV25-1 to TRBJ2-7; 11 bases are a match to TRBD1. The CDR3 contains 16 residues. V was clipped by 3 bases and J by 3 bases; unmatched bases: 7. The germline CDR1 and CDR2 sequences are MGHDK and SYGVNS. The CDR3 here is CASSDPSGTGGYEQYF. CDR3 nucleotide sequence: TGTGCCAGCAGTGACCCCTCCGGGACAGGGGGCTACGAGCAGTACTTC.

The chain recombines TRBV19 with TRBJ2-2; 9 positions match TRBD2. This CDR3 contains 19 residues. CDR1 is LNHDA and CDR2 is SQIVND in the germline V gene (reference sequence). The ends lost 8 bases at V and 1 base at J; junction bases unmatched: 17. CDR3: CASRNFRGGAGGNTGELFF. Written as DNA, the CDR3 is TGTGCCAGTCGGAACTTTAGGGGAGGAGCGGGAGGGAACACCGGGGAGCTGTTTTTT.

This clone has more than one count but fewer than ten. The chain employs TRBV5-6 and TRBJ2-5; the D gene is possibly TRBD2 (5 bases). The J call is uncertain, as TRBJ2-7 better fits the DNA end. Germline CDR1 reads SGHDT; CDR2 reads YYEEEE. The CDR3 contains 11 residues. The CDR3 protein is CASSRGYEQYF. CDR3 sequence (DNA): TGTGCCAGCAGCCGGGGTTACGAGCAGTACTTC.

This clone was recorded once. The V gene is TRBV19, the J gene TRBJ1-1, with a weak D call TRBD1 (5 bases). Per germline, CDR1 LNHDA and CDR2 SQIVND (reference sequence). Trimming pared 5 bases from V and 1 base from J, leaving 17 bases between. The CDR3 has 16 amino acids. The CDR3 DNA reads TGTGCCAGTAGTCTTGGGAAGGGCGGGGGGAACACTGAAGCTTTCTTT. Residues: CASSLGKGGGNTEAFF.

The rearrangement uses TRBV30 and TRBJ1-2; no firm D call. Deletions cut 2 bases from V and 6 bases from J, with 13 bases between. This CDR3 comprises 13 residues. Germline V lookup: CDR1 GTSNPN, CDR2 SVGIG (reference sequence). This CDR3 is CAWSPRPMDGYTF. The CDR3 coding sequence is TGTGCCTGGAGTCCACGGCCCATGGATGGCTACACCTTC.

V is TRBV7-2 and J is TRBJ2-7; D is perhaps TRBD2 (6 bases). The CDR3 length is 15 residues. The V and J ends lost 1 base and 6 bases respectively, with 16 bases between them. The germline V gene encodes CDR1 SGHTA and CDR2 FQGNSA. As DNA, the CDR3 is TGTGCCAGCAGCTTAGTCCGGGACTTCTCCCCCGAGCAGTACTTC. Its translation: CASSLVRDFSPEQYF.

The chain has TRBV27 and TRBJ2-5; 8 bases align to TRBD1. CDR3 size: 15 residues. Looked up from germline, CDR1 is MNHEY and CDR2 is SMNVEV (reference sequence). V lost 6 bases, J lost 4 bases, and 10 bases stayed unmatched. The CDR3 here is CASRELGQGVETQYF. In nucleotides, the CDR3 is TGTGCCAGCAGGGAACTCGGACAGGGTGTAGAGACCCAGTACTTC.

The table lists this clone with a few counts. The rearrangement links TRBV30 to TRBJ2-2; TRBD2 is a possible D gene (6 bases). The V end lost 2 bases, the J end lost 6 bases, and 10 bases lay between the germline ends. This CDR3 contains 13 residues. Germline values: CDR1 GTSNPN, CDR2 SVGIG (reference sequence). The DNA of the CDR3 is TGTGCCTGGAGTCGAACGGGGGCCGGGGAGCTGTTTTTT. Translation gives CAWSRTGAGELFF.

The rearrangement uses TRBV6-5 and TRBJ2-2; TRBD1 matches 9 bases. Germline trimming cut 9 bases from V and 4 bases from J; bases unmatched to any gene: 9. Germline V CDR1 and CDR2: MNHEY, SVGAGI. The CDR3 contains 15 residues. The CDR3 region is CASSGTGKGTGELFF. CDR3 in DNA: TGTGCCAGTTCCGGGACAGGGAAGGGCACCGGGGAGCTGTTTTTT.